The 20 T cell receptor beta chains reported below all come from one sample, sequenced in a study of shared clonotypes between healthy human individuals. Libraries were prepared by immunoSEQ multiplex PCR; TCRdb keeps only in-frame clonotypes and omits some of them. The sample consists of roughly 640,000 clones, 95% to 98% of them appearing once. Sequences were obtained from naive CD4+ T cells sorted from blood. Subset noted: CD45RA+ positively selected. The receptors stem from a woman in her thirties in good health.

The chain joins TRBV5-8 to TRBJ2-7, with TRBD1 matching 7 bases. The CDR3 consists of 15 residues. Losses at the gene ends were 6 bases for V and 4 bases for J; bases not matched to a gene: 13. CDR1 and CDR2 (germline): SGHTS, YDEGEE. CDR3 nucleotides: TGTGCCAGCATCCCCCAGGACAGGATATATTACGAGCAGTACTTC. Translated: CASIPQDRIYYEQYF. Filled out from reference TRBV5-8 and TRBJ2-7, the complete variable domain reads EAGVTQSPTHLIKTRGQQATLRCSPISGHTSVYWYQQALGLGLQFLLWYDEGEERNRGNFPPRFSGRQFPNYSSELNVNALELEDSALYLCASIPQDRIYYEQYFGPGTRLTVT.

This clone was counted a single time. This chain connects TRBV28 to TRBJ2-2; TRBD2 agrees at 9 bases. Per the germline V gene, CDR1 is MDHEN and CDR2 is SYDVKM. Trimming at V came to 8 bases and at J to 4 bases, leaving 5 bases not matched to a gene. The CDR3 is made up of 14 amino acids. The CDR3 DNA reads as TGTGCCAGCTGTAGCGGGAGTCCCACCGGGGAGCTGTTTTTT. Translating it yields CASCSGSPTGELFF.

V usage is TRBV19 and J usage is TRBJ1-6; no definite D call. Trimming stripped 3 bases from V and 10 bases from J, with 13 bases between. This CDR3 is built from 14 residues. Germline V gene lookup returns CDR1 LNHDA and CDR2 SQIVND (reference sequence). CDR3 amino acids: CASSIGYEKSPLHF. The CDR3 DNA reads TGTGCCAGTAGTATTGGATACGAAAAGTCACCCCTCCACTTT.

The rearrangement uses TRBV7-2 and TRBJ1-2; D ambiguous. This CDR3 is built from 14 residues. V dropped 6 bases and J dropped 1 base, with 12 bases sitting between them. Germline V gene data show CDR1 as SGHTA and CDR2 as FQGNSA. The CDR3 reads CASRSDEDNYGYTF. CDR3 sequence (DNA): TGTGCCAGCAGATCAGACGAGGATAACTATGGCTACACCTTC.

The rearrangement uses TRBV11-2 and TRBJ2-3, with D unclear. Germline V gives CDR1 SGHAT, CDR2 FQNNGV. The CDR3 spans 12 residues. V dropped 4 bases and J dropped 6 bases, with 8 bases sitting between them. The CDR3 here is CASSSTRDTQYF. The CDR3 region has the DNA TGTGCCAGCAGCTCTACACGCGATACGCAGTATTTT. The complete variable domain, with remaining parts taken from reference TRBV11-2 and TRBJ2-3, reads EAGVAQSPRYKIIEKRQSVAFWCNPISGHATLYWYQQILGQGPKLLIQFQNNGVVDDSQLPKDRFSAERLKGVDSTLKIQPAKLEDSAVYLCASSSTRDTQYFGPGTRLTVL.

The genes are TRBV25-1 and TRBJ1-1; 9 bases agree with TRBD1. Losses at the gene ends were 8 bases for V and 3 bases for J; bases not matched to a gene: 10. There are 15 residues in the CDR3. Germline-derived CDR1 and CDR2 are MGHDK and SYGVNS. In DNA, the CDR3 is TGTGCCAGCCGATGGGAGGGACAGGGCCACACTGAAGCTTTCTTT. Encoded protein: CASRWEGQGHTEAFF.

The rearrangement joins TRBV30 to TRBJ2-3, with 12 bases aligning to TRBD2. CDR1 and CDR2 (germline): GTSNPN, SVGIG (reference sequence). Germline trimming cut 4 bases from V and 6 bases from J; bases unmatched to any gene: 8. The CDR3 extends over 15 amino acids. CDR3 coding DNA: TGTGCCTGGACGAGACTAGCGGGAGTCTCTGATACGCAGTATTTT. It encodes CAWTRLAGVSDTQYF.

This chain links TRBV6-5 with TRBJ2-1; TRBD1 or TRBD2 may be the D gene (6 bases each). Trimming shortened V by 0 bases and J by 4 bases, and 10 bases separated the two germline ends. The CDR3 has 15 amino acids. Looked up from germline, CDR1 is MNHEY and CDR2 is SVGAGI. The CDR3 is CASSYSPGAYNEQFF. For the CDR3, the DNA is TGTGCCAGCAGTTACTCCCCGGGGGCATACAATGAGCAGTTCTTC.

The rearrangement joins TRBV6-6 to TRBJ2-3; either TRBD1 or TRBD2 may fit D (6 bases each). V lost 5 bases and J 4 bases, leaving 13 bases between the germline ends. The CDR3 contains 14 residues. Germline loops: CDR1 MNHNY, CDR2 SVGAGI (reference sequence). The CDR3 reads CASSTGSGADTQYF. CDR3 coding DNA: TGTGCCAGCAGTACAGGGTCGGGAGCAGATACGCAGTATTTT.

The gene calls are TRBV6-4 and TRBJ1-2; 8 positions match TRBD1. Germline V gene data show CDR1 as MRHNA and CDR2 as SNTAGT. V was clipped by 6 bases and J by 7 bases; unmatched bases: 7. CDR3 size: 13 residues. The CDR3 nucleotides read TGTGCCAGCAGGTCGACAGGGGTAGGTGGCTACACCTTC. It is translated as CASRSTGVGGYTF.

This clone appeared once. The rearrangement uses TRBV6-1 and TRBJ2-1; D is unresolved. Per germline, CDR1 MNHNS and CDR2 SASEGT. Between the trimmed V and J ends, which lost 4 bases and 8 bases, there was a span of 24 bases. CDR3 length equals 17 residues. CDR3 amino acids: CASSVLWGTPQTDEQFF. Here the CDR3 DNA reads TGTGCCAGCAGTGTGTTGTGGGGAACTCCCCAGACGGATGAGCAGTTCTTC.

The rearrangement links TRBV7-9 to TRBJ2-7; D may be TRBD2 (6 bases). From germline, CDR1 is SEHNR and CDR2 FQNEAQ (reference sequence). Trimming shortened V by 5 bases and J by 3 bases, and 17 bases separated the two germline ends. The CDR3 spans 15 residues. The CDR3 sequence: CASSQKTRRNYEQYF. CDR3 DNA sequence: TGTGCCAGCAGCCAAAAGACTAGGAGGAACTACGAGCAGTACTTC.

About this clone itself: The sample holds other DNA sequences that translate to the same CDR3. V and J are TRBV18 and TRBJ2-7, with D possibly called TRBD1 or TRBD2 (5 bases each). The CDR3 sequence is 14 residues long. The V end was cut by 6 bases, the J end by 0 bases, with 12 bases between. Germline V gives CDR1 KGHSH, CDR2 LQKENI. CDR3: CASSPGTGSYEQYF. CDR3 in DNA: TGTGCCAGCTCCCCCGGGACCGGCTCCTACGAGCAGTACTTC. Variable domain in full (rest from reference TRBV18 and TRBJ2-7): NAGVMQNPRHLVRRRGQEARLRCSPMKGHSHVYWYRQLPEEGLKFMVYLQKENIIDESGMPKERFSAEFPKEGPSILRIQQVVRGDSAAYFCASSPGTGSYEQYFGPGTRLTVT.

This chain joins TRBV28 and TRBJ1-5, with 8 bases fitting TRBD1. The CDR3 is 21 amino acids. With 1 base clipped from V and 9 bases from J, the junction kept 26 bases outside the gene matches. Germline V gene data show CDR1 as MDHEN and CDR2 as SYDVKM. Here the CDR3 reads CASSLFGNRDRINSPNRPQHF. CDR3 DNA: TGTGCCAGCAGTTTATTTGGGAACCGGGACAGGATTAATTCACCCAATAGGCCCCAGCATTTT.

The chain has TRBV7-6 and TRBJ2-1; D unclear. Germline CDR1 SGHVS, CDR2 FNYEAQ. The CDR3 has 11 residues. Trimming left V 1 base short and J 10 bases short, with 5 bases between. CDR3 sequence: CASSLGHEQFF. The CDR3 DNA sequence: TGTGCCAGCAGCTTAGGCCACGAGCAGTTCTTC.

This clone appeared once. This chain uses TRBV5-1 with TRBJ2-3; unclear D gene. This CDR3 is 14 amino acids long. Germline CDR1 and CDR2: SGHRS and YFSETQ. Deletions cut 5 bases from V and 0 bases from J, with 10 bases between. The CDR3 loop reads CASSAGSSTDTQYF. Written as DNA, the CDR3 is TGCGCCAGCAGTGCAGGTTCTAGCACAGATACGCAGTATTTT.

CDR3 DNA sequence: TGTGCCAGCAGTGACCTGGGACTAGCGGGAGAGCTGGAGCAGTACTTC. As protein: CASSDLGLAGELEQYF. The genes are TRBV6-1 and TRBJ2-7; TRBD2 aligns across 14 bases. Trimming removed 3 bases from V and 7 bases from J; junction bases left unmatched: 8. Germline-derived CDR1 and CDR2 are MNHNS and SASEGT. CDR3 length: 16 amino acids.

This chain uses TRBV5-1 with TRBJ1-4; D is ambiguous. CDR3 length: 16 residues. Deletions cut 7 bases from V and 4 bases from J, with 20 bases between. Germline CDR1 reads SGHRS; CDR2 reads YFSETQ. Here the CDR3 DNA reads TGCGCCAGCGGCTACGGGGTCACCCCAGTTAATGAAAAACTGTTTTTT. This sequence encodes CASGYGVTPVNEKLFF. The full variable domain, in which reference TRBV5-1 and TRBJ1-4 provide the parts outside the CDR3, is KAGVTQTPRYLIKTRGQQVTLSCSPISGHRSVSWYQQTPGQGLQFLFEYFSETQRNKGNFPGRFSGRQFSNSRSEMNVSTLELGDSALYLCASGYGVTPVNEKLFFGSGTQLSVL.

The CDR3 DNA sequence: TGCGCCAGCAGCTCCCGAGTGGACAGGGGGAATCAGCCCCAGCATTTT. It translates to CASSSRVDRGNQPQHF. The chain joins TRBV5-1 to TRBJ1-5; 10 positions agree with TRBD1. This CDR3 is built from 16 residues. Per the germline V gene, CDR1 is SGHRS and CDR2 is YFSETQ. Unmatched junction bases numbered 7, after V lost 3 bases and J lost 4 bases.

The chain is built from TRBV4-2 and TRBJ2-7; either TRBD1 or TRBD2 may supply D (5 bases each). Germline-derived CDR1 and CDR2 are LGHNA and YNFKEQ. V lost 2 bases and J 2 bases, leaving 10 bases between the germline ends. CDR3 length equals 14 residues. The CDR3 nucleotides are TGTGCCAGCAGCCAAACGGGACCCCCCTACGAGCAGTACTTC. As protein: CASSQTGPPYEQYF.